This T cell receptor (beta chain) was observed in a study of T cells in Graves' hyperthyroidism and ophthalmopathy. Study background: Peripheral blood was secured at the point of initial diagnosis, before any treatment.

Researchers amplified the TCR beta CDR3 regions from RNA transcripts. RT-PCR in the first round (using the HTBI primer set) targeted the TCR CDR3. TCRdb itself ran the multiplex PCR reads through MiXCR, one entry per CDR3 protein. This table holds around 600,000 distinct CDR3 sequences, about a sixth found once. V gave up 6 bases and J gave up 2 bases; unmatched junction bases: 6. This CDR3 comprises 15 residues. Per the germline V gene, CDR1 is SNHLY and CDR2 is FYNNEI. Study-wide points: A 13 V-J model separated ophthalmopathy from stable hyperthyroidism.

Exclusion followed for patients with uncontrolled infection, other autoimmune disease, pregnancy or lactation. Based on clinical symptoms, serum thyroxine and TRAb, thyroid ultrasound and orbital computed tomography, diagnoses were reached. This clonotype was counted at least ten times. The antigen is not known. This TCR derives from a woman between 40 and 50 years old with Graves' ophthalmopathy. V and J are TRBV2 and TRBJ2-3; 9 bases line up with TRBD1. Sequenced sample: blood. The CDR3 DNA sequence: TGTGCCAGCAGGGCGGGACAGGGAAACACAGATACGCAGTATTTT. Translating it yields CASRAGQGNTDTQYF.